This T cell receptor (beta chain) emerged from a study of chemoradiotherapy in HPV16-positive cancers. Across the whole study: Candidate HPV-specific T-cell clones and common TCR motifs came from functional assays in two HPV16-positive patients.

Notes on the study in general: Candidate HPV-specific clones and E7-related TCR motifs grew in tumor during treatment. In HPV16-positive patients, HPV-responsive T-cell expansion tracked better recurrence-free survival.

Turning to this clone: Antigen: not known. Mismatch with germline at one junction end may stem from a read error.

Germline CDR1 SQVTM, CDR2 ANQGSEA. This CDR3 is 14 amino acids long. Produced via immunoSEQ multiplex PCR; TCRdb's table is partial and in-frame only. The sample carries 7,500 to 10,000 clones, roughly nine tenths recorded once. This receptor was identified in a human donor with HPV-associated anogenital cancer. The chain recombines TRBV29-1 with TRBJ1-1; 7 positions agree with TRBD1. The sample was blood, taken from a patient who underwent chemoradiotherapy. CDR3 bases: TGCGGCGTTCGGGACAGTGGGAGGTTTACTGAAGCTTTCTTT. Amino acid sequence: CGVRDSGRFTEAFF.